The entry below gives a single T cell receptor (beta chain) sequence along with its context. This record comes from a study of cytomegalovirus exposure and HLA in healthy donors. Trimming took 0 bases from V and 7 from J; bases not matched to a gene: 11. Germline CDR1 is SGHVS and CDR2 is FQNEAQ. The CDR3 runs 17 residues. The PCR made use of 60 Vbeta and 13 Jbeta primers. Only in-frame clones appear in the TCRdb table, and some are missing; sequencing was by immunoSEQ multiplex PCR. The sample carries roughly 180,000 clones, about 83% recorded once. This chain links TRBV7-8 with TRBJ2-7; 11 bases line up with TRBD2. Sequencing was carried out using PBMCs. The clonotype was recovered from a female donor in good health and CMV-seronegative. CDR3 bases: TGTGCCAGCAGCTTAGCGTCGGTTAGCGGGAGGGCCGGGGAGCAGTACTTC. This gives the protein CASSLASVSGRAGEQYF.